This passage covers 8 T cell receptor beta chains from one sample sequenced in a study of shared clonotypes between healthy human individuals. Measured with immunoSEQ multiplex PCR; TCRdb has only the in-frame clones, and not every one. The table includes about 490,000 clones, about 84% detected once. What was sequenced was PBMCs. These receptors were obtained from a woman between 40 and 50 years old in good health. Some clones in this sample may be carry-over from other donors' samples.

The CDR3 nucleotides are TGTGCCTGGAGTGTACGTCGGGGAGACAATGAGCAGTTCTTC. Translation gives CAWSVRRGDNEQFF. This chain uses TRBV30 with TRBJ2-1, with D perhaps matching TRBD2 (5 bases). This CDR3 is built from 14 residues. The V gene's germline CDR1 is GTSNPN and CDR2 SVGIG (reference sequence). V lost 0 bases to trimming and J lost 5 bases, with 11 bases between them.

This clone was seen once. Only one base separates this from a far larger clonotype, so it likely reflects a read error. Other DNA sequences in this specimen translate into the identical CDR3. J is TRBJ2-7 and V is TRBV4-1; TRBD1 might be the D (6 bases). This CDR3 is 19 amino acids long. The germline gives CDR1 MGHRA, CDR2 YSYEKL. Here the CDR3 reads CASSQVRPVSGQRFWEQYF. The DNA for the CDR3 is TGCGCTAGCAGCCAAGTACGACCCGTCAGCGGACAGAGGTTTTGGGAGCAGTACTTC.

This clone was counted at least ten times. Other DNA sequences in this sample translate to the same CDR3. J is TRBJ1-1 and V is TRBV28; D gene unclear. Trimming left V 4 bases short and J 7 bases short, with 7 bases between. The CDR3 has 11 amino acids. CDR1 MDHEN and CDR2 SYDVKM come from the germline V gene. The CDR3: CASSSASEAFF. In DNA, the CDR3 is TGTGCCAGCAGTTCTGCCAGTGAAGCTTTCTTT.

A remark on this clone: Given a far larger clone just one base away, this is likely a sequencing read error. V gene TRBV4-1 combines with J gene TRBJ2-2, with 7 bases that match TRBD2. The CDR3 runs 16 residues. Germline CDR1 is MGHRA and CDR2 is YSYEKL. DNA of the CDR3: TGCGCCAGCAGCCCTGGGAGGGCCGGGCGGACCGGGGAGCCGTTTTTT. Translating gives CASSPGRAGRTGEPFF.

The chain is built from TRBV29-1 and TRBJ2-7; tentative D call: TRBD2 (5 bases). Per germline, CDR1 SQVTM and CDR2 ANQGSEA. Deletions cut 4 bases from V and 2 bases from J, with 12 bases between. The CDR3 covers 13 residues. The CDR3 nucleotides are TGCAGCGTTGGTAGCGCGGATACCTACGAGCAGTACTTC. Its translation is CSVGSADTYEQYF.

The V call is TRBV4-1, the J call TRBJ2-1, with D maybe TRBD1 (5 bases). Germline loops: CDR1 MGHRA, CDR2 YSYEKL. This CDR3 contains 15 residues. V shed 0 bases and J shed 8 bases, with 14 bases lying between them. The CDR3 sequence is CASSQDKLLGDEQFF. The CDR3 coding sequence is TGCGCCAGCAGCCAAGATAAGCTTTTAGGGGATGAGCAGTTCTTC.

This clone occurred once. Germline and junction disagree at one end, which may indicate a read error. The chain links TRBV28 to TRBJ2-5; 8 bases are a match to TRBD2. Germline V lookup: CDR1 MDHEN, CDR2 SYDVKM. The length of the CDR3 is 10 residues. CDR3 sequence: CASGGLALHF. Written as DNA, the CDR3 is TGTGCCAGCGGCGGACTAGCACTCCACTTC. Drawing the rest from reference TRBV28 and TRBJ2-5, the complete variable domain is DVKVTQSSRYLVKRTGEKVFLECVQDMDHENMFWYRQDPGLGLRLIYFSYDVKMKEKGDIPEGYSVSREKKERFSLILESASTNQTSMYLCASGGLALHFGPGTRLLVL.

Remarks on this clone: A read error is the likely source, as a far larger clone sits one nucleotide away. The sample has other DNA sequences that encode this CDR3 too. The J gene is TRBJ2-3, the V gene TRBV6-5, with 12 bases that match TRBD2. This CDR3 comprises 15 residues. Germline-derived CDR1 and CDR2 are MNHEY and SVGAGI. J lost 6 bases, V lost 4 bases, and 5 bases had no gene match. The CDR3 DNA follows: TGTGCCAGCAGTTTCTCTAGCGGGAGGGCGGATACGCAGTATTTT. Amino acid sequence: CASSFSSGRADTQYF.